This T cell receptor beta chain was recovered during a study of identical twins. TCRdb fed the 5' RACE reads into MiXCR, producing one record per CDR3 protein. Of some 500,000 distinct CDR3 sequences detected, roughly 21% appear once; the ten largest clones hold approximately 0.95%. The CDR3 has 15 residues. J lost 5 bases, V lost 3 bases, and 7 bases had no gene match. This clonotype was counted a few times. This sample was also put to use in a study of T cells expressing NK-cell markers. Turning to that study: Sorted CD3+CD56-NKG2C+, CD3+CD56+NKG2C+ and CD3+CD56+NKG2C- T cells supplied the TCR beta repertoires.

V usage is TRBV12-3 or TRBV12-4 and J usage is TRBJ2-1; 7 bases are a match to TRBD2. This TCR came from a woman aged 18-35 years in good health. Sequencing used CD4+ T cells sorted from blood. CDR3 DNA: TGTGCCAGCAGTTTCCTACGGCTAGCGGACAATGAGCAGTTCTTC. Translated, it gives CASSFLRLADNEQFF.